Sequencing of this T cell receptor (beta chain) was carried out in a study of tissue T cells after allogeneic stem cell transplantation. CDR3 length: 13 residues. Looked up from germline, CDR1 is NNHNN and CDR2 is SYGAGS (reference sequence). V lost 4 bases and J lost 0, with 6 bases in between. This table comes from immunoSEQ multiplex PCR, and its TCRdb copy is limited to in-frame clones, with some not included. Here the sample spans about 2,200 clones, about three fifths being singletons. The sample's time point: mouse harvest day 7 after allogeneic transplant. Each mouse received 10^7 T-cell-depleted marrow cells plus 10^6 splenic CD5+ T cells by tail vein. Tissues came from B6→BALB/c major-mismatch GVHD mice at day 7 or 14. A note on this clone: These gene names are mouse names. Read sequence stops 1 residue before the CDR3 end, and the germline J gene provides the missing end.

The sequence derives from a female BALB/c mouse given C57BL/6 T cells with graft-versus-host disease after an allogeneic hematopoietic cell transplant. Sequencing was performed on liver tissue. The chain is built from TRBV13-2 and TRBJ2-3; D is uncertain. The sequenced part of the CDR3 DNA is TGTGCCAGCGGTATATGGAGTGCAGAAACGCTGTAT. It translates to CASGIWSAETLY. The CDR3 reads in full as CASGIWSAETLYF.